These 28 T cell receptor beta chains were sequenced from one sample in a study of T cell repertoires in cytomegalovirus infection (dated by TCRdb to the late 2010s). Sequenced using an Illumina HiSeq 1500. TCRdb's own reprocessing of the public reads used fastp at Q25 and MiXCR and kept productive beta chains. Rows are combined by CDR3 protein, so each entry shows the most common genes and DNA. A total of 250,000 or so distinct CDR3 sequences appear in this sample, roughly an eighth of them only once. The ten biggest clones cover 1.5% to 2% of the sample. Input material: PBMCs. The receptor set was obtained from a human donor in good health (CMV status not recorded). Some clones in this sample may be carry-over from other donors' samples.

The chain couples TRBV5-1 to TRBJ1-1, with D unresolved. Germline-derived CDR1 and CDR2 are SGHRS and YFSETQ. This CDR3 spans 13 amino acids. V shed 7 bases and J shed 2 bases, with 12 bases lying between them. CDR3 amino acids: CASFDTSNTEAFF. In DNA, the CDR3 is TGCGCCAGCTTCGACACCTCTAACACTGAAGCTTTCTTT.

This clonotype was observed many times. The J gene is TRBJ1-6, the V gene TRBV7-2; D uncertain. Per the germline V gene, CDR1 is SGHTA and CDR2 is FQGNSA. This CDR3 region has 17 residues. V was trimmed by 1 base and J by 0 bases, leaving 10 bases between them. CDR3 in DNA: TGTGCCAGCAGCTTAGTGGTAGGGAGCTCCTATAATTCACCCCTCCACTTT. This gives the protein CASSLVVGSSYNSPLHF.

This clonotype has just one count. The J gene is TRBJ1-1, the V gene TRBV6-2 or TRBV6-3; no firm D call. V dropped 5 bases and J dropped 11 bases, with 18 bases sitting between them. The CDR3 sequence is 13 residues long. The germline V gene has CDR1 MNHEY and CDR2 SVGEGT. As DNA, the CDR3 is TGTGCCAGCAGTCCAACAACGGGCCTGGGCGCTTTCTTT. Translated: CASSPTTGLGAFF.

This clonotype came up many times. The chain carries TRBV11-2 and TRBJ2-7, with a tentative D call TRBD1 (6 bases). The CDR3 is 15 amino acids. Germline V gene sequence: CDR1 SGHAT, CDR2 FQNNGV. Trimming left V 3 bases short and J 2 bases short, with 14 bases between. The CDR3 here is CASSLTTGMTYEQYF. The CDR3 DNA reads as TGTGCCAGCAGCTTGACAACAGGGATGACCTACGAGCAGTACTTC.

This clonotype was seen a handful of times. The J gene is TRBJ2-5, the V gene TRBV28; 8 bases are a match to TRBD1. Trimming at V came to 6 bases and at J to 4 bases, leaving 10 bases not matched to a gene. The V gene's germline CDR1 is MDHEN and CDR2 SYDVKM. The CDR3 extends over 15 amino acids. CDR3 region: CASRRPGTGSETQYF. For the CDR3, the DNA is TGTGCCAGCAGACGCCCCGGGACAGGATCAGAGACCCAGTACTTC.

This clonotype was detected ten times or more. The chain recombines TRBV7-2 with TRBJ1-4, with D uncertain. Looked up from germline, CDR1 is SGHTA and CDR2 is FQGNSA. There are 16 residues in the CDR3. Trimming stripped 5 bases from V and 0 bases from J, with 13 bases between. CDR3 loop: CASSPSSDATNEKLFF. The CDR3 nucleotides read TGTGCCAGCAGCCCGAGCAGCGATGCAACTAATGAAAAACTGTTTTTT.

A few counts support this clonotype. The gene calls are TRBV20-1 and TRBJ1-5; 7 bases are a match to TRBD1. This CDR3 contains 13 residues. Looked up from germline, CDR1 is DFQATT and CDR2 is SNEGSKA (reference sequence). V shed 4 bases and J 5 bases; nucleotides not matched to a gene: 5. This chain's CDR3 is CSAIGTAYQPQHF. In nucleotides, the CDR3 is TGCAGTGCTATCGGGACAGCTTATCAGCCCCAGCATTTT.

This clonotype was seen many times. V usage is TRBV7-2 and J usage is TRBJ1-1, with no clear D. Trimming removed 5 bases at V and 3 bases at J, with 1 base between. Germline lookup yields CDR1 SGHTA and CDR2 FQGNSA. This CDR3 comprises 10 residues. CDR3 coding DNA: TGTGCCAGCAGCCACACTGAAGCTTTCTTT. Residues: CASSHTEAFF.

This clonotype was observed a handful of times. The rearrangement links TRBV11-2 to TRBJ2-3; 10 bases agree with TRBD2. Germline V gives CDR1 SGHAT, CDR2 FQNNGV. The CDR3 length is 16 residues. V dropped 2 bases and J dropped 5; count of bases not matched to a gene: 7. This CDR3 is CASSLSSGGAVDTQYF. In DNA, the CDR3 is TGTGCCAGCAGCTTATCCAGCGGGGGGGCTGTAGATACGCAGTATTTT.

The rearrangement uses TRBV7-2 and TRBJ2-1, with unresolved D. Germline V gives CDR1 SGHTA, CDR2 FQGNSA. CDR3 length equals 14 residues. Trimming shortened V by 5 bases and J by 5 bases, and 13 bases separated the two germline ends. The CDR3 bases are TGTGCCAGCAGCAAAAAGACTGCCAACAATGAGCAGTTCTTC. Encoded protein: CASSKKTANNEQFF.

The table lists this clonotype with many counts. This sequence joins TRBV10-3 and TRBJ2-7; 10 nucleotides align to TRBD2. The CDR3 has 14 amino acids. V lost 9 bases, J lost 3 bases, and 8 bases stayed unmatched. Germline CDR1 reads ENHRY; CDR2 reads SYGVKD. Here the CDR3 reads CAINTGTSDYEQYF. In DNA form, the CDR3 reads TGTGCCATAAACACCGGGACTAGCGACTACGAGCAGTACTTC.

The gene calls are TRBV12-3 or TRBV12-4 and TRBJ2-5; D could derive from TRBD1 or TRBD2 (6 bases each). V was shortened by 8 bases and J by 1 base, with 11 bases between the two germline ends. The CDR3 is 13 residues long. CDR3 region: CASHGGLQETQYF. The CDR3 nucleotides are TGTGCCAGCCACGGGGGCCTCCAAGAGACCCAGTACTTC.

Many counts were recorded for this clonotype. V and J are TRBV7-6 and TRBJ2-7, with 7 bases identical to TRBD2. The V gene end was trimmed by 5 bases and the J gene end by 0 bases; junction bases not matched to a gene: 7. The CDR3 length is 15 residues. The germline V gene has CDR1 SGHVS and CDR2 FNYEAQ. The DNA of the CDR3 is TGTGCCAGCAGCCTTAGCGGGTCCATCTCCTACGAGCAGTACTTC. It specifies CASSLSGSISYEQYF.

This clonotype has ten or more counts. The chain has TRBV7-2 and TRBJ2-3, with TRBD2 matching over 7 bases. Germline V lookup: CDR1 SGHTA, CDR2 FQGNSA. The CDR3 runs to 15 residues. V lost 1 base to trimming and J lost 0 bases; unmatched junction nucleotides: 1. This CDR3 reads CASSLERDSTDTQYF. The CDR3 nucleotides are TGTGCCAGCAGCTTAGAGCGGGACAGCACAGATACGCAGTATTTT.

The table lists this clonotype with many counts. This chain links TRBV7-8 with TRBJ2-1, with TRBD2 matching over 9 bases. V lost 5 bases to trimming and J lost 3 bases; unmatched junction nucleotides: 5. The germline CDR1 and CDR2 sequences are SGHVS and FQNEAQ. The CDR3 has 15 residues. The CDR3 DNA is TGTGCCAGCAGCGTTAGCGGGAGCTACTACAATGAGCAGTTCTTC. Translation: CASSVSGSYYNEQFF.

This clonotype was detected many times. The CDR3 bases are TGTGCCATCAGTGACGGCGGGGGGGCAGATACGCAGTATTTT. Translating gives CAISDGGGADTQYF. The chain joins TRBV10-3 to TRBJ2-3; 9 bases are shared with TRBD2. Germline CDR1 is ENHRY and CDR2 is SYGVKD. After removal of 3 bases from V and 4 bases from J, the junction contained 2 bases not matched to a gene. The CDR3 consists of 14 residues.

The V and J genes are TRBV6-5 and TRBJ2-3; 9 bases fit TRBD2. V lost 6 bases to trimming and J lost 1 base; unmatched junction nucleotides: 8. Germline loops: CDR1 MNHEY, CDR2 SVGAGI. The CDR3 spans 16 residues. In DNA form, the CDR3 reads TGTGCCAGCAGCATTAGCGGGGGTCGGGGCACAGATACGCAGTATTTT. Protein: CASSISGGRGTDTQYF.

This clonotype has just a few counts. The chain has TRBV11-3 and TRBJ2-5; possibly TRBD2 for D (5 bases). Germline loops: CDR1 SGHNT, CDR2 YENEEA. CDR3 length: 15 amino acids. Deletions cut 5 bases from V and 1 base from J, with 14 bases between. The CDR3 protein is CASSRSSGFQETQYF. The CDR3 bases are TGTGCCAGCAGCCGGTCAAGCGGATTCCAAGAGACCCAGTACTTC. Combining the CDR3 with reference TRBV11-3 and TRBJ2-5 gives the whole variable domain EAGVVQSPRYKIIEKKQPVAFWCNPISGHNTLYWYLQNLGQGPELLIRYENEEAVDDSQLPKDRFSAERLKGVDSTLKIQPAELGDSAVYLCASSRSSGFQETQYFGPGTRLLVL.

This clonotype was seen many times. This chain joins TRBV7-2 and TRBJ1-2; TRBD1 might be the D (5 bases). In germline, CDR1 is SGHTA, CDR2 FQGNSA. V was pared by 5 bases and J by 2 bases, with 12 bases between. The CDR3 covers 14 residues. The CDR3 sequence: CASSPQQGNYGYTF. The CDR3 DNA follows: TGTGCCAGCAGCCCCCAGCAGGGCAACTATGGCTACACCTTC. The full variable domain, its missing parts supplied by reference TRBV7-2 and TRBJ1-2, is GAGVSQSPSNKVTEKGKDVELRCDPISGHTALYWYRQSLGQGLEFLIYFQGNSAPDKSGLPSDRFSAERTGGSVSTLTIQRTQQEDSAVYLCASSPQQGNYGYTFGSGTRLTVV.

The chain joins TRBV29-1 to TRBJ1-4; 11 positions match TRBD1. Germline CDR1 reads SQVTM; CDR2 reads ANQGSEA. The trim removed 4 bases at V and 9 bases at J, leaving 4 bases unmatched. There are 13 residues in the CDR3. This chain's CDR3 is CSVVGQGAQKLFF. The CDR3 coding sequence is TGCAGCGTTGTAGGACAGGGGGCGCAAAAACTGTTTTTT.

This clonotype turned up a few times. The rearrangement uses TRBV5-1 and TRBJ1-2; D gene uncertain. Deletions cut 0 bases from V and 6 bases from J, with 9 bases between. The CDR3 consists of 13 residues. The germline V gene has CDR1 SGHRS and CDR2 YFSETQ. CDR3 amino acids: CASSLAELDGYTF. The CDR3 DNA reads TGCGCCAGCAGCTTGGCTGAGTTGGATGGCTACACCTTC.

This clonotype was found a few times. The CDR3 sequence is CASSQRQGRDTQYF. Here the CDR3 DNA reads TGCGCCAGCAGCCAACGACAGGGGAGAGATACGCAGTATTTT. The V and J genes are TRBV4-1 and TRBJ2-3, with 8 nucleotides matching TRBD1. After removal of 2 bases from V and 5 bases from J, the junction contained 3 bases not matched to a gene. The germline V gene has CDR1 MGHRA and CDR2 YSYEKL. This CDR3 spans 14 amino acids.

Regarding this clonotype: This may arise from a read error, as a much more abundant clone is one base away. Because it lacks the conserved phenylalanine or tryptophan at the end, this CDR3 is likely a read error. V and J are TRBV7-3 and TRBJ2-5; 8 positions match TRBD1. The CDR3 length is 14 residues. Trimming removed 2 bases from V and 2 bases from J; junction bases left unmatched: 1. CDR1 and CDR2 from the germline V gene are SGHTA and FQGTGA. The CDR3 DNA reads as TGTGCCAGCAGCTTACGGGACAGGCAAGAGACCCAGTACTCC. Its protein product is CASSLRDRQETQYS.

This chain uses TRBV6-2 or TRBV6-3 with TRBJ1-4; perhaps TRBD1 as D (6 bases). The V and J ends lost 5 bases and 13 bases respectively, with 20 bases between them. This CDR3 has 14 residues. Germline CDR1 MNHEY, CDR2 SVGEGT. The CDR3 protein is CASSTIRGSRRLFF. The CDR3 DNA reads as TGTGCCAGCAGTACAATTAGGGGGTCCCGACGACTGTTTTTT.

This clonotype was detected ten times or more. V is TRBV28 and J is TRBJ2-3, with 7 bases fitting TRBD2. The CDR3 runs 14 residues. Trimming took 6 bases from V and 4 from J; bases not matched to a gene: 7. Germline V CDR1 and CDR2: MDHEN, SYDVKM. Here the CDR3 DNA reads TGTGCCAGCAGGCCCTCGGGGGGTGCAGATACGCAGTATTTT. Translation gives CASRPSGGADTQYF.

V usage is TRBV3-1 and J usage is TRBJ2-7, with 9 nucleotides matching TRBD2. V gave up 4 bases and J gave up 3 bases; unmatched junction bases: 7. This CDR3 has 15 residues. Germline CDR1 is LGHDT and CDR2 is YNNKEL (reference sequence). The CDR3 spells CASSPGGGRVYEQYF. The CDR3 DNA is TGTGCCAGCAGCCCCGGTGGCGGGAGGGTCTACGAGCAGTACTTC.

The rearrangement uses TRBV2 and TRBJ2-3; D not resolved. Deletions cut 3 bases from V and 2 bases from J, with 9 bases between. The germline CDR1 and CDR2 sequences are SNHLY and FYNNEI. The CDR3 runs to 14 residues. The CDR3 DNA reads as TGTGCCAGCAGTGATCCGTCCTACACAGATACGCAGTATTTT. Encoded protein: CASSDPSYTDTQYF.

V usage is TRBV29-1 and J usage is TRBJ1-5; 10 bases align to TRBD1. The V gene end was trimmed by 4 bases and the J gene end by 4 bases; junction bases not matched to a gene: 10. Germline V CDR1 and CDR2: SQVTM, ANQGSEA. CDR3 length: 16 amino acids. CDR3: CSVALKPGQGNQPQHF. The CDR3 nucleotides are TGCAGCGTTGCTCTTAAACCGGGACAGGGGAATCAGCCCCAGCATTTT.